In its sample, the clone carrying this T cell receptor (beta chain) was seen a few times. Its antigen is undetermined. This entry belongs to a study of early T cells in non-severe SARS-CoV-2 infection. On the study more broadly: Whole-blood bulk RNA, unsorted, was sequenced, and chains were unpaired.

Germline trimming cut 5 bases from V and 9 bases from J; bases unmatched to any gene: 8. Germline CDR1 and CDR2: SGHVS and FNYEAQ. This CDR3 has 15 amino acids. Study-wide results and caveats: Matches to VDJdb favored anti-spike CD8 responses and missed private and CD4 specificities.

Tagging with unique molecular identifiers was applied to individual cDNA molecules. TCRdb recomputed calls from the 5' RACE reads with MiXCR, one row per CDR3 protein. This table has 65,000 to 80,000 distinct CDR3 sequences, about 11% appearing once. Material: whole blood. This clonotype was sampled from an adult who was a healthcare worker with PCR-confirmed SARS-CoV-2 infection or an uninfected control (not recorded which). This chain uses TRBV7-6 with TRBJ2-1; 12 positions agree with TRBD2. CDR3 region: CASSPRLAGAGEQFF. DNA of the CDR3: TGTGCCAGCAGCCCTAGACTAGCGGGGGCGGGTGAGCAGTTCTTC.